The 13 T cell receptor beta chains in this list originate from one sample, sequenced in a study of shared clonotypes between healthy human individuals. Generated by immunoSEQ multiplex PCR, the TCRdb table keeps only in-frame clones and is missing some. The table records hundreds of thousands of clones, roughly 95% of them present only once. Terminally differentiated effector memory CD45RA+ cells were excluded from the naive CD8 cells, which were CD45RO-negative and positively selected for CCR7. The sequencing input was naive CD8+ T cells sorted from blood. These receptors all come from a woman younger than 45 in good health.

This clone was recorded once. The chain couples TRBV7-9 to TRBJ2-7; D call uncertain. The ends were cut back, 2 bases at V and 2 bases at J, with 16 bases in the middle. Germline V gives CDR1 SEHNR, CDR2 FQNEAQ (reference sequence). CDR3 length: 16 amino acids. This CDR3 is CASSLLPAQQPYEQYF. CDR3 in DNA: TGTGCCAGCAGCTTATTACCCGCCCAGCAGCCCTACGAGCAGTACTTC.

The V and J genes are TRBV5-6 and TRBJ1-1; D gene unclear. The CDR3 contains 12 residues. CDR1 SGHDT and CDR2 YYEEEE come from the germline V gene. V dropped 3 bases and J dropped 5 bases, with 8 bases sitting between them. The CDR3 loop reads CASSSDYTEAFF. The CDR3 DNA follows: TGTGCCAGCAGCTCGGATTATACTGAAGCTTTCTTT.

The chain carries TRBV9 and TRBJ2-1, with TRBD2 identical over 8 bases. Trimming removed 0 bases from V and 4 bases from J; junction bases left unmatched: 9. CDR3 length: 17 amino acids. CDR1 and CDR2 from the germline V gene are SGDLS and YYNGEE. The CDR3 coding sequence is TGTGCCAGCAGCGTAGCTTCACTAGCGGCTTTATACAATGAGCAGTTCTTC. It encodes CASSVASLAALYNEQFF.

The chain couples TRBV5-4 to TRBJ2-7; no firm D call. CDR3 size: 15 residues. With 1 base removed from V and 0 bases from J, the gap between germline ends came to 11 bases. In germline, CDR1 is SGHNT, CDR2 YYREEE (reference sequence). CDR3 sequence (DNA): TGTGCCAGCAGCTTGAGGTCACAGAGCTCCTACGAGCAGTACTTC. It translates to CASSLRSQSSYEQYF.

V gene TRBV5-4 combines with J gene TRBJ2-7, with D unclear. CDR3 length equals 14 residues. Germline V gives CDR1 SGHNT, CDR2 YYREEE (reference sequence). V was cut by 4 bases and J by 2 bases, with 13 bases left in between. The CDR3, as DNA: TGTGCCAGCAGCCTGCCTTCTTCGACCTACGAGCAGTACTTC. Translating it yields CASSLPSSTYEQYF. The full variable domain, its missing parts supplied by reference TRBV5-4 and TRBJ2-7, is ETGVTQSPTHLIKTRGQQVTLRCSSQSGHNTVSWYQQALGQGPQFIFQYYREEENGRGNFPPRFSGLQFPNYSSELNVNALELDDSALYLCASSLPSSTYEQYFGPGTRLTVT.

In DNA, the CDR3 is TGTGCCAGCAGTTTATCCCCGGCAGGGAAGTACTTC. This encodes CASSLSPAGKYF. V usage is TRBV28 and J usage is TRBJ2-7; weak D call: TRBD1 (5 bases). Germline V gives CDR1 MDHEN, CDR2 SYDVKM. V shed 1 base and J shed 11 bases, with 12 bases lying between them. The CDR3 has 12 amino acids.

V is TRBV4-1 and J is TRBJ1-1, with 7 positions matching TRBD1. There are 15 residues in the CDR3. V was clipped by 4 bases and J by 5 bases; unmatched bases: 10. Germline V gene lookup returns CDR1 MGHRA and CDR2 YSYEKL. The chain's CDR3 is CASSRGGGGRTEAFF. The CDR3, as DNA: TGCGCCAGCAGCCGAGGGGGCGGGGGGCGTACTGAAGCTTTCTTT.

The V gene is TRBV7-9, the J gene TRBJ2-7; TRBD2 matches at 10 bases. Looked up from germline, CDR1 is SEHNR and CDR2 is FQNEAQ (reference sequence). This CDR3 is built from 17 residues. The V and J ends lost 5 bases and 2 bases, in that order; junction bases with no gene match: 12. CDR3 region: CASSPTTSGIGAYEQYF. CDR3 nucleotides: TGTGCCAGCAGCCCGACAACTAGCGGGATAGGGGCCTACGAGCAGTACTTC.

DNA for the CDR3: TGTGCCTGGAGTGGGGCAGCCTACGAGCAGTACTTC. Translation: CAWSGAAYEQYF. The rearrangement uses TRBV30 and TRBJ2-7; D ambiguous. This CDR3 comprises 12 residues. Germline V gives CDR1 GTSNPN, CDR2 SVGIG (reference sequence). The germline V and J ends were trimmed by 1 base and 2 bases, with 6 bases remaining between them.

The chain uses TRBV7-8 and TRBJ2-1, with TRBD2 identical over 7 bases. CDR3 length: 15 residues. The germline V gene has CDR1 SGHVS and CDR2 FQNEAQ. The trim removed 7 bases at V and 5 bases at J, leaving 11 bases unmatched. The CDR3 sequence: CASTLGPAGNNEQFF. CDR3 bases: TGTGCCAGCACCCTGGGTCCAGCGGGAAACAATGAGCAGTTCTTC.

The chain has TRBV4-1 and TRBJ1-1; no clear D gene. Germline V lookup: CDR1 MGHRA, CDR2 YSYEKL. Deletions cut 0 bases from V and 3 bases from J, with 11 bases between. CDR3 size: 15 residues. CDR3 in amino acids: CASSQDEERYTEAFF. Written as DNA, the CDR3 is TGCGCCAGCAGCCAAGATGAGGAAAGGTACACTGAAGCTTTCTTT.

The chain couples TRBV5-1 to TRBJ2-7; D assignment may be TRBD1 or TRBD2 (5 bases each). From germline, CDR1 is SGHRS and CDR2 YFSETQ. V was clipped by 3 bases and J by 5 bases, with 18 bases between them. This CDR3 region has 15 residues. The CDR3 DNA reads TGCGCCAGCAGCTCCCCCGGGACGCCCCTCGACGAGCAGTACTTC. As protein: CASSSPGTPLDEQYF.

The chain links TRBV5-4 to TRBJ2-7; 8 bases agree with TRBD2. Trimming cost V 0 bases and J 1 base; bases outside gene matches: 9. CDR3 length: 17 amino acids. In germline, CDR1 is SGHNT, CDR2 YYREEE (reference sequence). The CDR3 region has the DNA TGTGCCAGCAGCTTGGGTTACTTAGCGGGGCAGTCCTACGAGCAGTACTTC. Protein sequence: CASSLGYLAGQSYEQYF.